This TCR beta chain was sequenced in a study of blood T cell repertoires in COVID-19 (dated by TCRdb to between 2020 and 2021). For the wider study: Samples covering the acute and convalescent phases of COVID-19 were provided by collaborators in the United States, Italy and Spain. Nearly every sample came with metadata listing a de-identified subject ID, COVID-19 status, age in years and sex. Deeply sampled blood TCRbeta repertoires from subjects exposed to, actively infected with, or recovered from COVID-19 were included in the dataset. The material from the prospective study consisted of cDNA or gDNA derived from T cells, B-cell-depleted T cells, or PBMCs. Where HLA class I and class II types were available, the types were taken from metadata supplied by the sample provider, not from assay-based typing. The repertoires were made available in a free public database intended to serve as a resource for research on the immune response to SARS-CoV-2. The samples were drawn from two sources: the first 160 participants of the ongoing ImmuneRACE study, and 1,000 to 1,500 subjects contributed by 6 global collaborators.

Taken from the germline V gene, the CDR1 and CDR2 loops are SGHRS and YFSETQ. Trimming takes 3 bases from V and 6 bases from J, and the germline ends sit 21 bases apart. The CDR3, from cysteine to phenylalanine, totals 16 residues. The retained sequence is limited to the CDR3, 48 bases, with the frame set at the first base. Regarding this clone: The antigen this receptor binds is unknown. The record has no base qualities; no much larger clone is one base away.

TCRbeta CDR3 regions were amplified from genomic DNA by means of the immunoSEQ Assay, a bias-controlled multiplex PCR. In the paper's pipeline: The number of nucleated cells in each sample was estimated by amplification of reference gene primers within the assay. To quantify the absolute abundance of each unique TCRbeta CDR3 rearrangement, sequence reads were collapsed and filtered. For each sample, productive Simpson clonality was calculated as the square root of Simpson's diversity index over productive rearrangements. TCRdb took over this immuneACCESS table, retaining in-frame rearrangements with V and J assigned. Such tables are incomplete; in checked studies, under half of the missing clones stem from an unresolved V gene, and the remainder is unexplained. The V and J calls and clone size come from that table; D and trimming were worked out from the DNA. This sample gives about 110,000 clones in total; roughly 84% of them show up just once. Of the sample, 6.6% falls within the top ten clones.

Broad study findings and their caveats: The quantity of clinical and demographic metadata differed by source and by participant and was supplied without curation.

The collaborating institutions used their own protocols to collect whole blood in K2EDTA tubes. Collaborator samples were shipped for TCRbeta analysis as frozen whole blood, isolated PBMCs, or DNA extracted from either sample type. Here the chain combines TRBV5-1 and TRBJ1-2; no D gene can be assigned with confidence. The clonotype originates from a woman aged 45-65 years with acute or convalescent COVID-19. The sequencing sample was made of peripheral blood. The CDR3 sequence is CASSSVEREGGDGYTF. The nucleotides read TGCGCCAGCAGCTCCGTTGAGAGGGAAGGTGGGGATGGCTACACCTTC.